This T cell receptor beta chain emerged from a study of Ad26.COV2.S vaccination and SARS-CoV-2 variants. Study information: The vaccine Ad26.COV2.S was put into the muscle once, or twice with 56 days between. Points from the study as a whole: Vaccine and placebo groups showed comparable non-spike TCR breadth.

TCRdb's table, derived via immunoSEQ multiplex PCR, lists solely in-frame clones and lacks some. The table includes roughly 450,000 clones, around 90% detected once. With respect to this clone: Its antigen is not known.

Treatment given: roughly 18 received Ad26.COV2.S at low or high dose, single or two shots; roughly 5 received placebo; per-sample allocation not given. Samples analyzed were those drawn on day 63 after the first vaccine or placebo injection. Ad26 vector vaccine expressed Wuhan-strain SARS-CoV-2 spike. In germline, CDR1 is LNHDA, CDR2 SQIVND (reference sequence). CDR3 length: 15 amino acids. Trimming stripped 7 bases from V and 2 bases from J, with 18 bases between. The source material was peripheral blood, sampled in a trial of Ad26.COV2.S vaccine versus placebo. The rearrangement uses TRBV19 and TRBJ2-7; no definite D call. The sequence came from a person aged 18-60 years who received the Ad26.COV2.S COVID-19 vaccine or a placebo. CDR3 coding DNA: TGTGCCAGTACCCCTCGTTTGGGGTACGCCTACGAGCAGTACTTC. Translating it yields CASTPRLGYAYEQYF.